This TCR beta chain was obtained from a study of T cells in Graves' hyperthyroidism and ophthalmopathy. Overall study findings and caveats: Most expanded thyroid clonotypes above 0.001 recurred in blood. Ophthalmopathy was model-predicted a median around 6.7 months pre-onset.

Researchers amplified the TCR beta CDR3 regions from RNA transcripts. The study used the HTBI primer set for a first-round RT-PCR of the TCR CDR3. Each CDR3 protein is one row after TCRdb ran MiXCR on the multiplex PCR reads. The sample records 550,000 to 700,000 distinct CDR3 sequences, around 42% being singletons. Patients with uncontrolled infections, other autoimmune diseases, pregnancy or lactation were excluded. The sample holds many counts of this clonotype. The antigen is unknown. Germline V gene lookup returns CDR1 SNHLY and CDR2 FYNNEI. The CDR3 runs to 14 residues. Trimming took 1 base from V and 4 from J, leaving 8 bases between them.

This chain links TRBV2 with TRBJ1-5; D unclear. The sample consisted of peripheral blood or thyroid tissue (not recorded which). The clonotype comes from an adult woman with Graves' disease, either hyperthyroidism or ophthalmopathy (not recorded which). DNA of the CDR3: TGTGCCAGCAGTGAAGGGCGTAGAAATCAGCCCCAGCATTTT. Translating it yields CASSEGRRNQPQHF.